The 32 T cell receptor beta chains given below trace back to one sample, sequenced in a study of T cells in Graves' hyperthyroidism and ophthalmopathy. TCR beta CDR3 regions were amplified from RNA. The TCR CDR3 first-round RT-PCR relied on the HTBI primer set. TCRdb processed the multiplex PCR reads anew with MiXCR; each CDR3 protein has one entry. The data hold some 600,000 distinct CDR3 sequences, with about 14% observed a single time. The material sequenced was blood. These receptors originate from a woman in her twenties or thirties with Graves' hyperthyroidism that later progressed to Graves' ophthalmopathy.

The table lists this clonotype with many counts. The chain is built from TRBV11-3 and TRBJ1-2, with TRBD1 matching 7 bases. J gave up 2 bases and V 5 bases, and 5 bases lay outside the gene matches. The germline CDR1 and CDR2 sequences are SGHNT and YENEEA. This CDR3 has 14 amino acids. This CDR3 is CASSPTGLNYGYTF. The CDR3 region has the DNA TGTGCCAGCAGCCCGACAGGGTTGAACTATGGCTACACCTTC.

This clonotype was seen ten or more times. This chain joins TRBV12-3 or TRBV12-4 and TRBJ1-1, with D hard to call. CDR3 length equals 12 residues. The V end lost 2 bases, the J end lost 11 bases, and 12 bases lay between the germline ends. The CDR3 DNA sequence: TGTGCCAGCAGTTTAACCCCGGCGATGGCTTTCTTT. It specifies CASSLTPAMAFF.

The genes are TRBV10-2 and TRBJ1-6; 9 bases line up with TRBD1. Germline V lookup: CDR1 WSHSY, CDR2 SAAADI. The CDR3 contains 17 residues. V shed 2 bases, J shed 7 bases, and the junction held 9 bases outside the gene matches. The CDR3 sequence is CASSEPGTGKENSPLHF. The CDR3 DNA reads as TGCGCCAGCAGTGAGCCCGGGACAGGGAAGGAAAATTCACCCCTCCACTTT.

This clonotype was recorded many times. This chain uses TRBV6-1 with TRBJ2-7; D remains unclear. CDR1 is MNHNS, CDR2 SASEGT, per germline. CDR3 length equals 18 residues. Trimming left V 5 bases short and J 1 base short, with 24 bases between. The CDR3 reads CASSYTPEASISSYEQYF. Written as DNA, the CDR3 is TGTGCCAGCAGTTACACTCCAGAAGCTAGTATCTCTTCCTACGAGCAGTACTTC.

Ten or more counts support this clonotype. V gene TRBV12-3 or TRBV12-4 combines with J gene TRBJ2-7; tentative D call: TRBD2 (6 bases). V gave up 4 bases and J gave up 3 bases, with 19 bases separating them. This CDR3 contains 16 residues. CDR3 nucleotides: TGTGCCAGCAGTTACCCCGAAGGCCGGGAGAGCTACGAGCAGTACTTC. This encodes CASSYPEGRESYEQYF.

Concerning this clonotype: No conserved phenylalanine or tryptophan is present at the end of the CDR3, so a read error is the likely explanation. The chain employs TRBV4-1 and TRBJ2-1, with 7 nucleotides matching TRBD1. Germline V gives CDR1 MGHRA, CDR2 YSYEKL. The J segment lost 4 bases and the V segment lost 4 bases, leaving 4 bases of the junction unmatched. This CDR3 is 14 amino acids long. CDR3: CASSPGQLYNEQFL. The CDR3 DNA reads TGCGCCAGCAGCCCGGGACAGCTTTACAATGAGCAGTTCCTC.

This clonotype was seen ten or more times. The chain combines TRBV20-1 with TRBJ2-3, with TRBD2 as a possible D gene (6 bases). Trimming removed 1 base from V and 0 bases from J, with 11 bases in between. This CDR3 is 15 amino acids long. Germline V gene sequence: CDR1 DFQATT, CDR2 SNEGSKA (reference sequence). The CDR3 loop reads CSARAGGTSTDTQYF. CDR3 bases: TGCAGTGCTAGAGCGGGCGGGACTAGCACAGATACGCAGTATTTT.

There are many counts of this clonotype. The rearrangement uses TRBV27 and TRBJ1-6; the match to TRBD1 covers 7 bases. Per germline, CDR1 MNHEY and CDR2 SMNVEV (reference sequence). There are 13 residues in the CDR3. Trimming removed 6 bases from V and 8 bases from J; junction bases left unmatched: 4. The CDR3 sequence: CASRRQGDSPLHF. CDR3 coding DNA: TGTGCCAGCAGGCGGCAGGGGGATTCACCCCTCCACTTT.

This chain connects TRBV5-8 to TRBJ2-2; maybe TRBD2 (6 bases). The CDR3 is 17 residues long. In germline, CDR1 is SGHTS, CDR2 YDEGEE. The V gene lost 2 bases and the J gene lost 6 bases, with 20 bases spanning the gap. This CDR3 reads CASSFPPGVAESGELFF. The CDR3 region has the DNA TGTGCCAGCAGCTTCCCTCCGGGGGTAGCGGAGTCCGGGGAGCTGTTTTTT.

This clonotype was recorded at least ten times. DNA for the CDR3: TGTGCCAGCAGCTTGGGGGGGTTGACTAGCTCGTACAATGAGCAGTTCTTC. Residues: CASSLGGLTSSYNEQFF. J is TRBJ2-1 and V is TRBV5-4, with 7 bases lining up with TRBD2. The germline CDR1 and CDR2 sequences are SGHNT and YYREEE (reference sequence). Losses at the gene ends were 0 bases for V and 4 bases for J; bases not matched to a gene: 10. The CDR3 covers 17 residues. Variable domain in full (rest from reference TRBV5-4 and TRBJ2-1): ETGVTQSPTHLIKTRGQQVTLRCSSQSGHNTVSWYQQALGQGPQFIFQYYREEENGRGNFPPRFSGLQFPNYSSELNVNALELDDSALYLCASSLGGLTSSYNEQFFGPGTRLTVL.

This clonotype has a count of ten or more. The chain carries TRBV28 and TRBJ2-1; TRBD2 agrees at 8 bases. Losses at the gene ends were 6 bases for V and 4 bases for J; bases not matched to a gene: 17. This CDR3 spans 18 amino acids. Germline CDR1 and CDR2: MDHEN and SYDVKM. CDR3 sequence: CASSPGLGTGSGYNEQFF. In DNA form, the CDR3 reads TGTGCCAGCAGCCCGGGACTAGGGACCGGCTCCGGGTACAATGAGCAGTTCTTC. The full variable domain, rest sourced from reference TRBV28 and TRBJ2-1, is DVKVTQSSRYLVKRTGEKVFLECVQDMDHENMFWYRQDPGLGLRLIYFSYDVKMKEKGDIPEGYSVSREKKERFSLILESASTNQTSMYLCASSPGLGTGSGYNEQFFGPGTRLTVL.

This clonotype was counted many times. The rearrangement links TRBV20-1 to TRBJ2-1, with TRBD1 identical over 7 bases. The CDR3 loop spans 12 amino acids. V was pared by 4 bases and J by 5 bases, with 2 bases of the junction left unmatched. Looked up from germline, CDR1 is DFQATT and CDR2 is SNEGSKA (reference sequence). CDR3 sequence reads: CSATGQDNEQFF. In DNA form, the CDR3 reads TGCAGTGCTACCGGACAGGACAATGAGCAGTTCTTC.

In regard to this clonotype: At one end the junction does not follow the germline gene, possibly because of a read error. This rearrangement joins TRBV29-1 to TRBJ2-2; possible D gene TRBD2, 6 bases. The V gene's germline CDR1 is SQVTM and CDR2 ANQGSEA. The CDR3 is made up of 15 amino acids. This CDR3 is CSVEASVTNTGEPFF. The CDR3 DNA reads as TGCAGCGTTGAGGCTAGCGTGACGAACACCGGGGAGCCGTTTTTT.

Comments on this clonotype: At one of its ends the junction is not consistent with the germline gene, which may arise from a read error. This rearrangement joins TRBV7-2 to TRBJ1-4; a weak D match, TRBD1 (5 bases). The CDR3 spans 15 residues. The V gene's germline CDR1 is SGHTA and CDR2 FQGNSA. The CDR3 DNA sequence: TGTGCCAGCAGCCCGGGGGTGGCGGTTAATGAAAAACTGCTTTTT. It specifies CASSPGVAVNEKLLF. Supplemented by reference TRBV7-2 and TRBJ1-4, the full variable domain reads GAGVSQSPSNKVTEKGKDVELRCDPISGHTALYWYRQSLGQGLEFLIYFQGNSAPDKSGLPSDRFSAERTGGSVSTLTIQRTQQEDSAVYLCASSPGVAVNEKLLFGSGTQLSVL.

J is TRBJ1-3 and V is TRBV6-2 or TRBV6-3; D is ambiguous. The germline gives CDR1 MNHEY, CDR2 SVGEGT. Trimming removed 4 bases at V and 0 bases at J, with 10 bases between. The CDR3 spans 15 residues. Here the CDR3 DNA reads TGTGCCAGCAGTTTCCGCGGAGTCTCTGGAAACACCATATATTTT. Translating gives CASSFRGVSGNTIYF.

Turning to this clonotype: This may come from a read error, since a much larger clone is one base off. The V call is TRBV6-2 or TRBV6-3, the J call TRBJ2-1; 8 bases map to TRBD2. CDR1 and CDR2 from the germline V gene are MNHEY and SVGEGT. Unmatched junction bases numbered 8, after V lost 5 bases and J lost 2 bases. This CDR3 region has 16 residues. CDR3 sequence: CASSPIAGSPYNEQFF. CDR3 sequence (DNA): TGTGCCAGCAGTCCCATAGCGGGGAGCCCCTACAATGAGCAGTTCTTC.

The rearrangement joins TRBV6-2 or TRBV6-3 to TRBJ2-3; 7 bases line up with TRBD1. The V gene's germline CDR1 is MNHEY and CDR2 SVGEGT. The CDR3 spans 14 residues. With 10 bases clipped from V and 1 base from J, the junction kept 8 bases outside the gene matches. As DNA, the CDR3 is TGTGCCACCTGTACTGACAGGGGCACAGATACGCAGTATTTT. Protein: CATCTDRGTDTQYF.

This clonotype has just a few counts. The gene calls are TRBV10-1 and TRBJ2-5; TRBD1 is a possible D gene (8 bases). V was clipped by 6 bases and J by 2 bases, with 16 bases between them. Germline V CDR1 and CDR2: WNHNN, SYGVQD (reference sequence). CDR3 size: 15 residues. The DNA of the CDR3 is TGCGCCAGCAGCCCGAACAGGGGGGGACAAGAGACCCAGTACTTC. It yields the protein CASSPNRGGQETQYF.

There are a few counts of this clonotype. The gene calls are TRBV19 and TRBJ2-1; TRBD2 matches at 12 bases. Looked up from germline, CDR1 is LNHDA and CDR2 is SQIVND (reference sequence). This CDR3 is 12 amino acids long. CDR3: CATSGSHNEQFF. CDR3 bases: TGTGCGACTAGCGGGAGCCACAATGAGCAGTTCTTC.

Concerning this clonotype itself: It is likely a read error, because the conserved phenylalanine at the end of the CDR3 is missing. The chain carries TRBV7-8 and TRBJ2-3; 11 nucleotides agree with TRBD2. In germline, CDR1 is SGHVS, CDR2 FQNEAQ. CDR3 length equals 16 residues. The junction had 4 bases not matched to a gene; V was cut back by 5 bases and J by 0 bases. The CDR3 here is CASSHRTSGSTDTQYL. The CDR3 region has the DNA TGTGCCAGCAGCCACCGGACTAGCGGGAGCACAGATACGCAGTATCTT.

The chain is built from TRBV11-2 and TRBJ2-6, with D uncertain. CDR3 length: 14 residues. Germline values: CDR1 SGHAT, CDR2 FQNNGV. The ends were cut back, 1 base at V and 4 bases at J, with 5 bases in the middle. CDR3 bases: TGTGCCAGCAGCTTAGGACACGGGGCCAACGTCCTGACTTTC. Translation: CASSLGHGANVLTF. The entire variable domain, with the rest obtained from reference TRBV11-2 and TRBJ2-6, is as follows: EAGVAQSPRYKIIEKRQSVAFWCNPISGHATLYWYQQILGQGPKLLIQFQNNGVVDDSQLPKDRFSAERLKGVDSTLKIQPAKLEDSAVYLCASSLGHGANVLTFGAGSRLTVL.

This clonotype was counted a few times. V usage is TRBV19 and J usage is TRBJ2-7; 7 nucleotides agree with TRBD1. Germline CDR1 reads LNHDA; CDR2 reads SQIVND (reference sequence). The CDR3 sequence is 15 residues long. V shed 5 bases and J 0 bases; nucleotides not matched to a gene: 7. Written as DNA, the CDR3 is TGTGCCAGTAGTGTACGGACAGGCTACTCCTACGAGCAGTACTTC. This encodes CASSVRTGYSYEQYF.

This clonotype came up a few times. The gene calls are TRBV20-1 and TRBJ2-4, with 8 positions matching TRBD2. V trimming: 3 bases; J trimming: 6 bases; junction bases outside the gene matches: 7. The CDR3 is 14 residues long. CDR1 DFQATT and CDR2 SNEGSKA come from the germline V gene (reference sequence). The CDR3 sequence is CSASPKRERNIQYF. The CDR3 bases are TGCAGTGCTAGTCCCAAGCGGGAGAGAAACATTCAGTACTTC.

As to this clonotype: One end of the junction does not line up with germline, which may come from a read error. This sequence joins TRBV3-1 and TRBJ2-7, with 7 bases fitting TRBD1. The CDR3 runs to 13 residues. Looked up from germline, CDR1 is LGHDT and CDR2 is YNNKEL (reference sequence). The CDR3 reads CASSQAWQGDQHF. CDR3 sequence (DNA): TGTGCCAGCAGCCAAGCGTGGCAGGGGGATCAGCACTTC.

This clonotype was observed many times. CDR3 residues: CASSIRGYEQFF. In DNA form, the CDR3 reads TGTGCCAGCAGCATCAGGGGCTATGAGCAGTTCTTC. The rearrangement joins TRBV5-6 to TRBJ2-1; maybe TRBD1 (6 bases). The CDR3 is 12 amino acids. V lost 4 bases and J 8 bases, leaving 10 bases between the germline ends. Germline assignment: CDR1 SGHDT and CDR2 YYEEEE.

This clonotype was seen repeatedly, ten times or more. The V and J genes are TRBV28 and TRBJ1-1; 7 bases fit TRBD1. Germline V gives CDR1 MDHEN, CDR2 SYDVKM. The CDR3 runs 13 residues. The J segment lost 5 bases and the V segment lost 7 bases, leaving 7 bases of the junction unmatched. The CDR3 sequence is CASIRQGRTEAFF. Here the CDR3 DNA reads TGTGCCAGCATTCGACAGGGTAGAACTGAAGCTTTCTTT.

This clonotype was recorded many times. The genes are TRBV24-1 and TRBJ2-7, with D maybe TRBD2 (7 bases). Trimming removed 4 bases at V and 0 bases at J, with 12 bases between. The CDR3 runs 15 residues. Germline loops: CDR1 KGHDR, CDR2 SFDVKD. CDR3 sequence reads: CATSEGRGSSYEQYF. CDR3 bases: TGTGCCACCAGTGAGGGGAGGGGGTCCTCCTACGAGCAGTACTTC.

The chain links TRBV24-1 to TRBJ1-3, with D uncertain. The CDR3 covers 13 residues. The germline V gene has CDR1 KGHDR and CDR2 SFDVKD. V was clipped by 9 bases and J by 4 bases, with 12 bases between them. CDR3 DNA: TGTGCCACCGCGGAGGGCTCCGGAAACACCATATATTTT. It yields the protein CATAEGSGNTIYF.

Ten or more counts support this clonotype. The chain uses TRBV28 and TRBJ2-7; 12 bases are shared with TRBD1. V was clipped by 8 bases and J by 4 bases; unmatched bases: 9. Germline CDR1 MDHEN, CDR2 SYDVKM. This CDR3 has 15 residues. DNA for the CDR3: TGTGCCAGCCTGACCGAGGGACAGGGGGCGTACGAGCAGTACTTC. It translates to CASLTEGQGAYEQYF.

Remarks on this clonotype: One end of the junction is discordant with germline, which a read error may explain. The chain is built from TRBV27 and TRBJ2-7; TRBD1 matches 9 bases. CDR1 and CDR2 (germline): MNHEY, SMNVEV (reference sequence). CDR3 length: 14 residues. The chain's CDR3 is CANSPDRGSYEQYF. The CDR3 DNA reads as TGTGCCAACAGTCCGGACAGGGGCAGCTACGAGCAGTACTTC.

This clonotype was recorded a few times. The J gene is TRBJ1-1, the V gene TRBV6-1, with D unclear. CDR3 length: 15 residues. CDR1 and CDR2 from the germline V gene are MNHNS and SASEGT. V lost 3 bases and J 3 bases, leaving 14 bases between the germline ends. The CDR3 protein is CASSETASTYTEAFF. The CDR3 DNA sequence: TGTGCCAGCAGTGAGACGGCGTCCACTTACACTGAAGCTTTCTTT.

This clonotype was counted between two and nine times. The DNA of the CDR3 is TGCAGTGCTCCACGGACAGGGAACTACGAGCAGTACTTC. Its translation: CSAPRTGNYEQYF. The chain carries TRBV20-1 and TRBJ2-7, with 8 bases aligning to TRBD1. CDR3 length: 13 residues. Germline-derived CDR1 and CDR2 are DFQATT and SNEGSKA (reference sequence). The ends lost 5 bases at V and 3 bases at J; junction bases unmatched: 6.